This T cell receptor beta chain was identified during a study of blood T cell repertoires in COVID-19. About the study: The analysed material was cDNA or gDNA that came from T cells, B-cell-depleted T cells, or PBMCs.

Deletions cut 4 bases from V and 6 bases from J, with 7 bases between. The CDR3 totals 12 residues. The germline V gene encodes CDR1 MDHEN and CDR2 SYDVKM. How the authors handled the data: From reference gene primer amplification, estimates of nucleated cell counts were derived. TCRdb keeps only in-frame clones here, not all; method: immunoSEQ multiplex PCR. V and J calls and clone size follow that table, whereas D and trimming were derived from the DNA. The sample lists under 200,000 clones, roughly 84% occurring once. The chain joins TRBV28 to TRBJ1-5, with no clear D. Sequenced: PBMCs or T cells enriched from blood (not recorded which). This receptor was identified in a man between 60 and 75 years old who had recovered from COVID-19. As DNA, the CDR3 is TGTGCCAGCAGTTCCTCTCGTCAGCCCCAGCATTTT. Its translation is CASSSSRQPQHF.